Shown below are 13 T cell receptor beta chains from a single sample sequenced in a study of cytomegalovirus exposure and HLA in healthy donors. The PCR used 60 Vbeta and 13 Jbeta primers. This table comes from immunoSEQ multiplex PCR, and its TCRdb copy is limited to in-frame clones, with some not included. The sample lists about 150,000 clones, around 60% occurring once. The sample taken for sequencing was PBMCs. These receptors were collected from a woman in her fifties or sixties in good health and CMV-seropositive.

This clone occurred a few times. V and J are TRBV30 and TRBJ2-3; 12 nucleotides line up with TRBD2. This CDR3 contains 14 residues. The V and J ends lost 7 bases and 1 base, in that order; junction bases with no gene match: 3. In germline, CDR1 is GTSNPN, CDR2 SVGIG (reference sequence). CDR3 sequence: CASRLAGGTDTQYF. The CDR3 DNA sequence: TGTGCCTCGCGACTAGCGGGAGGCACAGATACGCAGTATTTT.

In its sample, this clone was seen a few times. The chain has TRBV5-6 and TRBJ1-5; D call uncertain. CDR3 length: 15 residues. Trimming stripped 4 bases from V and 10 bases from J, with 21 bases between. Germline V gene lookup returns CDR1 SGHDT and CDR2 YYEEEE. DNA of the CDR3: TGTGCCAGCAGCACCTACGCGTTGGCTAGAGGTCCCCAGCATTTT. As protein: CASSTYALARGPQHF.

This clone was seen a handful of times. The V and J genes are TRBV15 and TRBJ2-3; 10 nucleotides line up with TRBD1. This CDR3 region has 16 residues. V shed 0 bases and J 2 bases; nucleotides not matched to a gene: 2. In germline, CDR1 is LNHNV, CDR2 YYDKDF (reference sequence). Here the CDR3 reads CATSRDDRGPTDTQYF. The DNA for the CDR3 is TGTGCCACCAGCAGAGATGACAGGGGGCCCACAGATACGCAGTATTTT.

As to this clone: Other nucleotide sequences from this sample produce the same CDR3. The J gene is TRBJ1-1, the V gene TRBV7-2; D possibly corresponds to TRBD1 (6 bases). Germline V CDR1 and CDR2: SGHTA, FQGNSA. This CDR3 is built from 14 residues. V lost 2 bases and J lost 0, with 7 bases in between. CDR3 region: CASSLQGMNTEAFF. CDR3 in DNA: TGTGCCAGCAGCTTACAGGGGATGAACACTGAAGCTTTCTTT.

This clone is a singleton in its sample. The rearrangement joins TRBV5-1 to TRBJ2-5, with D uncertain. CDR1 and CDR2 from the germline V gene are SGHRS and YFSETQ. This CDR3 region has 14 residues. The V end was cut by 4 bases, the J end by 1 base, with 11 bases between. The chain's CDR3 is CASSAQTAQETQYF. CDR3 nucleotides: TGCGCCAGCAGCGCCCAAACAGCCCAAGAGACCCAGTACTTC.

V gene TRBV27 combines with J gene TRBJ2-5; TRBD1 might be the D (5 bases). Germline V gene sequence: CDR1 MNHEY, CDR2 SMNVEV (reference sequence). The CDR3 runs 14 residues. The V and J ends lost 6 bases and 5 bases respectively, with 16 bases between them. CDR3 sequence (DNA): TGTGCCAGCAGGAAAGGGGCAGGGCGGGAGACCCAGTACTTC. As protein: CASRKGAGRETQYF.

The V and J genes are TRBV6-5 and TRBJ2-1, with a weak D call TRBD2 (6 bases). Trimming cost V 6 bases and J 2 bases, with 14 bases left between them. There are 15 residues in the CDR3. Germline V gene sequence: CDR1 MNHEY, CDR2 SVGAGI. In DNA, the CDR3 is TGTGCCAGCAGGGAGGGACCGGCTACCTACAATGAGCAGTTCTTC. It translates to CASREGPATYNEQFF.

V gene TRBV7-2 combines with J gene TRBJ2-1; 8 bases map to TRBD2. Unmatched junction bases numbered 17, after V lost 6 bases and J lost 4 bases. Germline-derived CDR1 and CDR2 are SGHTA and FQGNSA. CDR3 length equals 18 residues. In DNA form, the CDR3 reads TGTGCCAGCAGACAAACTGGGCCTCTAGCGGGTTCGTACAATGAGCAGTTCTTC. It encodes CASRQTGPLAGSYNEQFF. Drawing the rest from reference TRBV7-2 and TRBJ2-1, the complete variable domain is GAGVSQSPSNKVTEKGKDVELRCDPISGHTALYWYRQSLGQGLEFLIYFQGNSAPDKSGLPSDRFSAERTGGSVSTLTIQRTQQEDSAVYLCASRQTGPLAGSYNEQFFGPGTRLTVL.

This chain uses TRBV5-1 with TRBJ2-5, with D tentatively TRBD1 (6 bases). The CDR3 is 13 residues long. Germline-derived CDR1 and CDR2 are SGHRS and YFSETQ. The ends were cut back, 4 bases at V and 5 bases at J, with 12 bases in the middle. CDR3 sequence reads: CASSPDSLETQYF. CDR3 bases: TGCGCCAGCAGCCCGGACAGTTTGGAGACCCAGTACTTC.

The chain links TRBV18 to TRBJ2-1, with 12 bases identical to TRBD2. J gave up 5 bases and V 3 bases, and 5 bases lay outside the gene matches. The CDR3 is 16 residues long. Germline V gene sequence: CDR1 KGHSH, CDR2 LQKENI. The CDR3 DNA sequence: TGTGCCAGCTCACCTCGACTAGCGGGAGACCACAATGAGCAGTTCTTC. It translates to CASSPRLAGDHNEQFF.

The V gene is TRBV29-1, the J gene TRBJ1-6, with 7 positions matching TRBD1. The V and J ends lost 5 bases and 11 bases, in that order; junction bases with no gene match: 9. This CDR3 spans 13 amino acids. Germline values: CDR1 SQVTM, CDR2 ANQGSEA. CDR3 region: CSVTTGFQTPLHF. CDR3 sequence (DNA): TGCAGCGTTACGACAGGGTTTCAGACACCCCTCCACTTT.

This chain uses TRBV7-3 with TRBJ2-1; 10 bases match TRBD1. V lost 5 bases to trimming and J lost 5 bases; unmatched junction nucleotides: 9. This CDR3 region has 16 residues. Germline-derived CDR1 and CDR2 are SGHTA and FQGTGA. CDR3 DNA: TGTGCCAGCAGCCGGCCGCCGGGACAGGGGAACAATGAGCAGTTCTTC. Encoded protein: CASSRPPGQGNNEQFF.

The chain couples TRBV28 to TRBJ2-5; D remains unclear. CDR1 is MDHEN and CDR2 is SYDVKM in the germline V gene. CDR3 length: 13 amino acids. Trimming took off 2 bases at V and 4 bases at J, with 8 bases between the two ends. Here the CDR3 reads CASSLAILETQYF. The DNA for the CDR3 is TGTGCCAGCAGTTTAGCGATATTAGAGACCCAGTACTTC.